Each of the 9 T cell receptor beta chains below was sequenced from the same sample in a study of regulatory T cells in long-lasting Graves disease. Regarding time point: newly diagnosed GD, antithyroid drugs for less than 3 months. The TCR library was made from RNA extracted from PBMCs. Library construction for TCR beta used iRepertoire HTBI primers and Arm-PCR of CDR3 regions. MiXCR, run by TCRdb on the multiplex PCR reads, gives a single entry per CDR3 protein. The sample records 400,000 to 500,000 distinct CDR3 sequences, around 14% being singletons. Another study also made use of these data, one on T cells in Graves' hyperthyroidism and ophthalmopathy.

Here the sequenced sample was peripheral blood mononuclear cells (PBMCs), taken at new diagnosis, from a patient treated with antithyroid drugs. The receptor set was obtained from a woman aged 25 to 39 with Graves disease.

This clonotype was seen ten or more times. V is TRBV6-6 and J is TRBJ2-7; TRBD1 or TRBD2 may be the D gene (5 bases each). V was pared by 4 bases and J by 6 bases, with 10 bases between. The CDR3 sequence is 12 residues long. Germline loops: CDR1 MNHNY, CDR2 SVGAGI (reference sequence). CDR3 loop: CASSFPGREQYF. The CDR3 nucleotides are TGTGCCAGCAGTTTCCCGGGACGCGAGCAGTACTTC.

The chain carries TRBV15 and TRBJ1-1; a weak D match, TRBD1 (5 bases). Looked up from germline, CDR1 is LNHNV and CDR2 is YYDKDF (reference sequence). The CDR3 sequence is 14 residues long. Trimming stripped 6 bases from V and 1 base from J, with 12 bases between. As DNA, the CDR3 is TGTGCCACCAGTCCCGAAGGGGAGAACACTGAAGCTTTCTTT. Amino acids: CATSPEGENTEAFF.

Worth noting for this clonotype: A much larger clone differs by one base, so this may be a read error. The chain joins TRBV28 to TRBJ2-2; tentatively, D is TRBD1 (6 bases). V was clipped by 7 bases and J by 9 bases, with 12 bases between them. Looked up from germline, CDR1 is MDHEN and CDR2 is SYDVKM. The CDR3 is 12 amino acids. CDR3 in amino acids: CASTGVARELFF. The DNA for the CDR3 is TGTGCCAGCACAGGGGTGGCTAGGGAGCTGTTTTTT.

The chain carries TRBV24-1 and TRBJ2-1; D gene uncertain. Germline values: CDR1 KGHDR, CDR2 SFDVKD. The CDR3 has 11 amino acids. V was cut by 1 base and J by 8 bases, with 2 bases left in between. In DNA, the CDR3 is TGTGCCACCAGTGATTTCGATGAGCAGTTCTTC. This codes for CATSDFDEQFF.

The chain carries TRBV2 and TRBJ2-2; D possibly matches TRBD1 or TRBD2 (5 bases each). Between the trimmed V and J ends, which lost 8 bases and 3 bases, there was a span of 7 bases. The CDR3 runs to 12 residues. Germline CDR1 reads SNHLY; CDR2 reads FYNNEI. This CDR3 is CASGGYTGELFF. The CDR3 nucleotides read TGTGCCAGCGGGGGATACACCGGGGAGCTGTTTTTT.

This clonotype was seen only a few times. This may be a read error, as it is one base from a much larger clone. The chain links TRBV20-1 to TRBJ1-1; D gene ambiguous. Germline-derived CDR1 and CDR2 are DFQATT and SNEGSKA (reference sequence). The CDR3 totals 12 residues. The CDR3 reads CSAGEENTEASF. The CDR3 nucleotides read TGCAGTGCTGGCGAGGAAAACACTGAAGCTTCCTTT.

This clonotype was recorded at least ten times. V usage is TRBV20-1 and J usage is TRBJ2-2; perhaps D is TRBD1 or TRBD2 (5 bases each). Germline V gene sequence: CDR1 DFQATT, CDR2 SNEGSKA (reference sequence). CDR3 length equals 17 residues. Trimming cost V 0 bases and J 2 bases, with 16 bases left between them. This chain's CDR3 is CSARDLPGPINTGELFF. Written as DNA, the CDR3 is TGCAGTGCTAGAGACCTGCCGGGACCGATAAACACCGGGGAGCTGTTTTTT.

This clonotype was detected only a few times. The chain combines TRBV10-3 with TRBJ2-1; the D gene could be TRBD1 or TRBD2 (5 bases each). Trimming cost V 2 bases and J 5 bases, with 10 bases left between them. Germline loops: CDR1 ENHRY, CDR2 SYGVKD. CDR3 size: 14 residues. The CDR3, as DNA: TGTGCCATCAGTGAGACGGGACCAGACAATGAGCAGTTCTTC. This codes for CAISETGPDNEQFF.

This clonotype has at least ten counts. The chain couples TRBV11-2 to TRBJ2-2; D is possibly TRBD1 (6 bases). V gave up 4 bases and J gave up 9 bases, with 9 bases separating them. Germline CDR1 and CDR2: SGHAT and FQNNGV. The CDR3 runs 12 residues. The CDR3 sequence is CASSSRGRELFF. CDR3 in DNA: TGTGCCAGCAGCTCCAGGGGACGGGAGCTGTTTTTT.